This T cell receptor beta chain was observed in a study of follicular helper T cells after annual influenza vaccination. Trimming took 5 bases from V and 6 from J, leaving 24 bases between them. The germline V gene encodes CDR1 SGHTA and CDR2 FQGTGA. This CDR3 has 17 amino acids. Sequencing used immunoSEQ multiplex PCR; TCRdb keeps in-frame clones, though not all of them. The data show around 4,300 clones, more than 75% seen once. Time point of the sample: 2014-2015 season, 7 days after vaccination. The chain links TRBV7-3 to TRBJ2-3; perhaps TRBD2 as D (5 bases). The sample here was CXCR5- memory CD4+ T cells sorted from blood, taken 7 days after influenza vaccination. The clonotype originates from an adult who received the influenza vaccine. CDR3 protein: CASSAMAPGTPTDTQYF. The CDR3 bases are TGTGCCAGCAGCGCGATGGCCCCGGGAACCCCAACGGATACGCAGTATTTT.